A selection of T cell receptor beta chains follows, all from one sample in a study of shared clonotypes between healthy human individuals. Assay used: immunoSEQ multiplex PCR; TCRdb lists only in-frame clones, some missing. The sample contains about 1 million clones, about three quarters of which appear only once. The sample was memory CD4+ T cells sorted from blood. These receptors were taken from a man between 18 and 29 years old in good health. Each CDR3 is given with its conserved first and last residue. A D gene is named only where the DNA matches it firmly. The size of a clone is reported for some rows only, either as once, few or many, or as a class for expanded clones.

V: TRBV7-2; length: 14; J: TRBJ2-1; size: .; D: TRBD2; CDR3: CASSSITSGSMQFF; DNA: TGTGCCAGCAGCTCTATAACTAGCGGGAGCATGCAGTTCTTC
V: TRBV4-2; length: 16; J: TRBJ2-3; size: .; D: .; CDR3: CASSPASAGGADTQYF; DNA: TGTGCCAGCAGCCCTGCTAGCGCGGGTGGTGCAGATACGCAGTATTTT
V: TRBV7-2; length: 15; J: TRBJ2-7; size: .; D: .; CDR3: CASSFNKGTAYEQYF; DNA: TGTGCCAGCAGCTTTAATAAGGGTACCGCCTACGAGCAGTACTTC
V: TRBV4-1; length: 14; J: TRBJ2-5; size: .; D: TRBD2; CDR3: CASSQESGTSVLYF; DNA: TGCGCCAGCAGCCAAGAATCCGGGACTAGCGTTCTGTACTTC
V: TRBV7-6; length: 16; J: TRBJ2-1; size: .; D: .; CDR3: CASSLVSASSYNEQFF; DNA: TGTGCCAGCAGCTTAGTATCCGCTAGCTCCTACAATGAGCAGTTCTTC
V: TRBV29-1; length: 13; J: TRBJ2-7; size: .; D: TRBD2; CDR3: CSVGGGFTYEQYF; DNA: TGCAGCGTTGGCGGGGGTTTCACCTACGAGCAGTACTTC
V: TRBV2; length: 13; J: TRBJ2-2; size: once; D: .; CDR3: CASEWRGAGELFF; DNA: TGTGCCTCCGAATGGAGGGGAGCCGGGGAGCTGTTTTTT
V: TRBV5-4; length: 15; J: TRBJ2-5; size: .; D: .; CDR3: CASSLGVDLQETQYF; DNA: TGTGCCAGCAGCTTGGGGGTGGATTTACAAGAGACCCAGTACTTC
V: TRBV10-3; length: 12; J: TRBJ2-1; size: .; D: .; CDR3: CAISDSYNEQFF; DNA: TGTGCCATCAGTGATTCCTACAATGAGCAGTTCTTC
V: TRBV2; length: 14; J: TRBJ1-2; size: .; D: .; CDR3: CASSGFLTGIGYTF; DNA: TGTGCCAGCAGTGGCTTTTTAACAGGGATAGGCTACACCTTC
V: TRBV5-1; length: 15; J: TRBJ1-6; size: .; D: .; CDR3: CASSLVREIDSPLHF; DNA: TGCGCCAGCAGCTTGGTCCGGGAGATCGATTCACCCCTCCACTTT
V: TRBV14; length: 16; J: TRBJ2-1; size: .; D: TRBD1; CDR3: CASNQVWGQGYNEQFF; DNA: TGTGCCAGCAACCAAGTGTGGGGACAGGGGTACAATGAGCAGTTCTTC
V: TRBV4-1; length: 16; J: TRBJ2-5; size: .; D: .; CDR3: CASSPQGGRGAETQYF; DNA: TGCGCCAGCAGCCCCCAAGGGGGGAGAGGGGCAGAGACCCAGTACTTC
V: TRBV7-2; length: 14; J: TRBJ2-7; size: .; D: .; CDR3: CASSLGGTAREQYF; DNA: TGTGCCAGCAGCTTAGGGGGGACCGCTAGGGAGCAGTACTTC
V: TRBV25-1; length: 14; J: TRBJ2-3; size: .; D: .; CDR3: CASSGRISTDTQYF; DNA: TGTGCCAGCAGTGGTAGAATCAGCACAGATACGCAGTATTTT
V: TRBV7-2; length: 14; J: TRBJ1-2; size: .; D: TRBD1; CDR3: CASSPGTGAYGYTF; DNA: TGTGCCAGCAGCCCCGGGACAGGGGCCTATGGCTACACCTTC
V: TRBV5-8; length: 16; J: TRBJ2-1; size: .; D: TRBD2; CDR3: CASGRTSGTIYNEQFF; DNA: TGTGCCAGCGGGCGGACTAGCGGGACTATATACAATGAGCAGTTCTTC
V: TRBV5-1; length: 16; J: TRBJ2-2; size: few; D: .; CDR3: CASRLEAGSNTGELFF; DNA: TGCGCCAGCAGATTAGAGGCAGGGTCGAACACCGGGGAGCTGTTTTTT
V: TRBV2; length: 15; J: TRBJ2-2; size: .; D: .; CDR3: CASSEGRGGTGELFF; DNA: TGTGCCAGCAGTGAGGGAAGGGGGGGGACCGGGGAGCTGTTTTTT
V: TRBV7-3; length: 17; J: TRBJ2-1; size: .; D: TRBD2; CDR3: CASSFSPPSGGADEQFF; DNA: TGTGCCAGCAGCTTCTCCCCACCTAGCGGGGGGGCGGATGAGCAGTTCTTC
V: TRBV6-1; length: 14; J: TRBJ1-6; size: .; D: TRBD1; CDR3: CASSPGQLNSPLHF; DNA: TGTGCCAGCAGTCCGGGACAGCTTAATTCACCCCTCCACTTT
V: TRBV5-1; length: 17; J: TRBJ2-1; size: .; D: .; CDR3: CASSLDYRDTPNNEQFF; DNA: TGCGCCAGCAGCTTGGATTATAGGGACACCCCTAACAATGAGCAGTTCTTC
V: TRBV28; length: 14; J: TRBJ1-5; size: .; D: .; CDR3: CASRPQGTNQPQHF; DNA: TGTGCCAGCAGGCCCCAGGGTACCAATCAGCCCCAGCATTTT
V: TRBV2; length: 15; J: TRBJ1-1; size: few; D: .; CDR3: CASSERGVMNTEAFF; DNA: TGTGCCAGCAGCGAGCGAGGGGTAATGAACACTGAAGCTTTCTTT
V: TRBV19; length: 17; J: TRBJ1-2; size: .; D: .; CDR3: CASSPYPGVTDNYGYTF; DNA: TGTGCCAGTAGCCCATACCCCGGGGTGACCGATAACTATGGCTACACCTTC
V: TRBV11-2; length: 16; J: TRBJ1-2; size: .; D: TRBD1; CDR3: CASSPYPQGANYGYTF; DNA: TGTGCCAGCAGCCCCTACCCCCAGGGGGCTAACTATGGCTACACCTTC
V: TRBV5-1; length: 13; J: TRBJ2-1; size: few; D: .; CDR3: CASRLIQDNEQFF; DNA: TGCGCCAGCAGGTTAATACAGGACAATGAGCAGTTCTTC
V: TRBV5-1; length: 13; J: TRBJ2-1; size: .; D: .; CDR3: CASRPEPYNEQFF; DNA: TGCGCCAGCCGCCCCGAGCCGTACAATGAGCAGTTCTTC
V: TRBV4-1; length: 16; J: TRBJ1-2; size: .; D: .; CDR3: CASSQWGTVADYGYTF; DNA: TGCGCCAGCAGTCAATGGGGTACAGTGGCTGACTATGGCTACACCTTC
V: TRBV5-1; length: 13; J: TRBJ1-4; size: few; D: .; CDR3: CASSLEGEEKLFF; DNA: TGCGCCAGCAGCTTGGAAGGGGAAGAAAAACTGTTTTTT
V: TRBV2; length: 13; J: TRBJ2-2; size: many; D: .; CDR3: CASSSAYTGELFF; DNA: TGTGCCAGCAGTTCAGCCTACACCGGGGAGCTGTTTTTT
V: TRBV6-1; length: 18; J: TRBJ2-5; size: .; D: TRBD1; CDR3: CASSGLYGQGITGETQYF; DNA: TGTGCCAGCAGTGGACTCTATGGACAGGGGATAACTGGGGAGACCCAGTACTTC
V: TRBV27; length: 15; J: TRBJ2-1; size: few; D: TRBD2; CDR3: CASTRVGGGINEQFF; DNA: TGTGCCAGCACTCGTGTCGGCGGGGGGATCAATGAGCAGTTCTTC
V: TRBV19; length: 13; J: TRBJ2-7; size: few; D: .; CDR3: CASSIELAGEQYF; DNA: TGTGCCAGTAGTATTGAACTAGCCGGCGAGCAGTACTTC